The 18 T cell receptor beta chains in this list originate from one sample, sequenced in a study of response to subunit inactivated influenza vaccine (dated by TCRdb to 2016 to 2019). Library preparation employed RT-PCR. Sequencing relied on an Illumina HiSeq 2500. TCRdb itself trimmed the public reads at Q25 with fastp, ran MiXCR and retained productive beta chains. When rows share a CDR3 protein, they turn into one entry using the most common DNA and genes. The sample includes 150,000 to 200,000 distinct CDR3 sequences, with 9.5% to 12% observed a single time. The ten largest clones add up to roughly 36% of the sample. Specimen: CD8+ T cells sorted from PBMCs, collected about 23 months after vaccination. The receptors derive from a man aged 50 to 69 who received an inactivated influenza vaccine. Donor details come from another sample of the same person, matched by shared clones.

This clonotype has more than one count but fewer than ten. This sequence joins TRBV29-1 and TRBJ1-1; D might be TRBD1 (5 bases). The CDR3 length is 13 residues. In germline, CDR1 is SQVTM, CDR2 ANQGSEA. Deletions cut 3 bases from V and 4 bases from J, with 12 bases between. CDR3 in DNA: TGCAGCGTTGAGGTGGGGCTGGGCACTGAAGCTTTCTTT. This gives the protein CSVEVGLGTEAFF.

This clonotype has more than one count but fewer than ten. This chain links TRBV20-1 with TRBJ2-3; 8 nucleotides line up with TRBD2. The germline CDR1 and CDR2 sequences are DFQATT and SNEGSKA (reference sequence). The CDR3 extends over 16 amino acids. V shed 6 bases and J 0 bases; nucleotides not matched to a gene: 11. In nucleotides, the CDR3 is TGCAGTGCGACGCCCCTAGCGGGTCCTAGCACAGATACGCAGTATTTT. Translating it yields CSATPLAGPSTDTQYF.

This clonotype turned up a few times. The chain couples TRBV19 to TRBJ2-2; D not resolved. Trimming shortened V by 1 base and J by 2 bases, and 11 bases separated the two germline ends. Per the germline V gene, CDR1 is LNHDA and CDR2 is SQIVND (reference sequence). The CDR3 extends over 16 amino acids. CDR3 coding DNA: TGTGCCAGTAGTATAGTCGCTCTTATTAACACCGGGGAGCTGTTTTTT. Protein product: CASSIVALINTGELFF.

This clonotype was observed at least ten times. The CDR3 DNA sequence: TGCGCCAGCAGCCTATTCTCAGGGGGGGATGAAGCTTTCTTT. It encodes CASSLFSGGDEAFF. The V call is TRBV5-1, the J call TRBJ1-1; 7 nucleotides agree with TRBD1. Germline V gives CDR1 SGHRS, CDR2 YFSETQ. Trimming took 4 bases from V and 7 from J; bases not matched to a gene: 10. There are 14 residues in the CDR3. The complete variable domain, with remaining parts taken from reference TRBV5-1 and TRBJ1-1, reads KAGVTQTPRYLIKTRGQQVTLSCSPISGHRSVSWYQQTPGQGLQFLFEYFSETQRNKGNFPGRFSGRQFSNSRSEMNVSTLELGDSALYLCASSLFSGGDEAFFGQGTRLTVV.

The chain uses TRBV14 and TRBJ2-7; D is perhaps TRBD1 (5 bases). Trimming left V 3 bases short and J 2 bases short, with 11 bases between. Germline CDR1 reads SGHDN; CDR2 reads FVKESK. There are 14 residues in the CDR3. The CDR3 nucleotides are TGTGCCAGCAGCCACTTTCAGGGCGCCTACGAGCAGTACTTC. Translated: CASSHFQGAYEQYF. Based on the CDR3 plus reference TRBV14 and TRBJ2-7, the full variable domain is EAGVTQFPSHSVIEKGQTVTLRCDPISGHDNLYWYRRVMGKEIKFLLHFVKESKQDESGMPNNRFLAERTGGTYSTLKVQPAELEDSGVYFCASSHFQGAYEQYFGPGTRLTVT.

This rearrangement joins TRBV4-3 to TRBJ2-3; weak D call: TRBD2 (6 bases). Trimming left V 0 bases short and J 4 bases short, with 8 bases between. CDR1 and CDR2 (germline): LGHNA, YSLEER. The CDR3 is 14 residues long. The CDR3 region is CASSQDGGADTQYF. The CDR3 DNA reads as TGCGCCAGCAGCCAAGATGGCGGGGCAGATACGCAGTATTTT.

The chain recombines TRBV9 with TRBJ2-7; D unclear. There are 13 residues in the CDR3. In germline, CDR1 is SGDLS, CDR2 YYNGEE. V lost 3 bases and J lost 5, with 12 bases in between. The CDR3 spells CASSANTWDEQYF. CDR3 coding DNA: TGTGCCAGCAGCGCGAACACCTGGGACGAGCAGTACTTC. Complete variable domain (other parts from reference TRBV9 and TRBJ2-7): DSGVTQTPKHLITATGQRVTLRCSPRSGDLSVYWYQQSLDQGLQFLIQYYNGEERAKGNILERFSAQQFPDLHSELNLSSLELGDSALYFCASSANTWDEQYFGPGTRLTVT.

The sample holds a few counts of this clonotype. As DNA, the CDR3 is TGTGCCATCAGTGAGTCCTGGGCGGGGTCTGGGGCCAACGTCCTGACTTTC. This codes for CAISESWAGSGANVLTF. The chain is built from TRBV10-3 and TRBJ2-6; D might be TRBD2 (6 bases). The CDR3 sequence is 17 residues long. V gave up 0 bases and J gave up 1 base, with 10 bases separating them. Germline CDR1 and CDR2: ENHRY and SYGVKD.

This clonotype was recorded at least ten times. The chain carries TRBV20-1 and TRBJ2-7; 8 bases line up with TRBD2. The CDR3 consists of 13 residues. Per germline, CDR1 DFQATT and CDR2 SNEGSKA (reference sequence). Unmatched junction bases numbered 11, after V lost 6 bases and J lost 7 bases. CDR3 loop: CSAVRSGTWEQYF. The CDR3 DNA follows: TGCAGTGCGGTACGTAGCGGGACCTGGGAGCAGTACTTC.

This clonotype was seen a handful of times. The chain carries TRBV10-3 and TRBJ2-7; 8 bases line up with TRBD1. The CDR3 contains 16 residues. In germline, CDR1 is ENHRY, CDR2 SYGVKD. With V trimmed by 2 bases and J by 7 bases, 13 bases remained unmatched. CDR3 DNA: TGTGCCATCAGTGAGAAAGCCGGGACAGGTGTGCATGAGCAGTACTTC. Its protein product is CAISEKAGTGVHEQYF.

The table lists this clonotype with a few counts. The chain links TRBV3-1 to TRBJ1-1; 8 bases align to TRBD1. The V and J ends lost 1 base and 9 bases, in that order; junction bases with no gene match: 1. There are 12 residues in the CDR3. Germline values: CDR1 LGHDT, CDR2 YNNKEL (reference sequence). The DNA of the CDR3 is TGTGCCAGCAGCCAAGGGACAGGGAAAGCTTTCTTT. The encoded protein is CASSQGTGKAFF.

This clonotype turned up a few times. This rearrangement joins TRBV18 to TRBJ2-5; D is uncertain. Germline loops: CDR1 KGHSH, CDR2 LQKENI. V was pared by 0 bases and J by 5 bases, with 10 bases between. The CDR3 spans 14 residues. This CDR3 reads CASSPPDSFETQYF. For the CDR3, the DNA is TGTGCCAGCTCACCACCGGATAGTTTCGAGACCCAGTACTTC.

This clonotype was detected many times. This chain connects TRBV5-5 to TRBJ2-7, with D possibly being TRBD1 (5 bases). Germline V gene sequence: CDR1 SGHKS, CDR2 YYEKEE (reference sequence). This CDR3 is 14 amino acids long. V was trimmed by 4 bases and J by 5 bases, leaving 16 bases between them. DNA of the CDR3: TGTGCCAGCAGCATTGACAGATTTCTGGACGAGCAGTACTTC. Translation gives CASSIDRFLDEQYF. Full variable domain (rest looked up from reference TRBV5-5 and TRBJ2-7): DAGVTQSPTHLIKTRGQQVTLRCSPISGHKSVSWYQQVLGQGPQFIFQYYEKEERGRGNFPDRFSARQFPNYSSELNVNALLLGDSALYLCASSIDRFLDEQYFGPGTRLTVT.

In its sample, this clonotype was seen a few times. The chain employs TRBV4-1 and TRBJ2-7; tentative D call: TRBD2 (6 bases). CDR3 length: 17 amino acids. Trimming pared 2 bases from V and 4 bases from J, leaving 21 bases between. Germline V CDR1 and CDR2: MGHRA, YSYEKL. In DNA, the CDR3 is TGCGCCAGCAGCCAATATCACACGACTGGCGGAGGGTACGAGCAGTACTTC. Translation: CASSQYHTTGGGYEQYF.

This clonotype occurred a few times. The chain recombines TRBV4-1 with TRBJ1-5; D uncertain. The ends were cut back, 4 bases at V and 3 bases at J, with 10 bases in the middle. Germline V gene lookup returns CDR1 MGHRA and CDR2 YSYEKL. The CDR3 runs 14 residues. The CDR3 here is CASSLGPDNQPQHF. The CDR3, as DNA: TGCGCCAGCAGCCTTGGACCGGACAATCAGCCCCAGCATTTT.

In this sample, this clonotype turned up a few times. This chain links TRBV28 with TRBJ2-5; 8 nucleotides agree with TRBD1. Germline CDR1 MDHEN, CDR2 SYDVKM. This CDR3 has 14 amino acids. V shed 5 bases and J 4 bases; nucleotides not matched to a gene: 6. The CDR3 DNA is TGTGCCAGCAGTCGCGGACAGGGAGGAGAGACCCAGTACTTC. Translation: CASSRGQGGETQYF.

This chain links TRBV6-5 with TRBJ1-1; possible D gene TRBD1, 6 bases. This CDR3 has 14 amino acids. Germline lookup yields CDR1 MNHEY and CDR2 SVGAGI. V lost 3 bases to trimming and J lost 5 bases, with 13 bases between them. The CDR3 coding sequence is TGTGCCAGCAGTTATCCTACCACAGGGACTGAAGCTTTCTTT. Protein: CASSYPTTGTEAFF.

This clonotype was observed many times. The V call is TRBV6-2 or TRBV6-3, the J call TRBJ2-1; tentative D call: TRBD2 (5 bases). Trimming left V 0 bases short and J 2 bases short, with 5 bases between. Germline V lookup: CDR1 MNHEY, CDR2 SVGEGT. CDR3 length: 14 residues. CDR3 nucleotides: TGTGCCAGCAGTTACTCGAGGGCCTACAATGAGCAGTTCTTC. Translated: CASSYSRAYNEQFF.